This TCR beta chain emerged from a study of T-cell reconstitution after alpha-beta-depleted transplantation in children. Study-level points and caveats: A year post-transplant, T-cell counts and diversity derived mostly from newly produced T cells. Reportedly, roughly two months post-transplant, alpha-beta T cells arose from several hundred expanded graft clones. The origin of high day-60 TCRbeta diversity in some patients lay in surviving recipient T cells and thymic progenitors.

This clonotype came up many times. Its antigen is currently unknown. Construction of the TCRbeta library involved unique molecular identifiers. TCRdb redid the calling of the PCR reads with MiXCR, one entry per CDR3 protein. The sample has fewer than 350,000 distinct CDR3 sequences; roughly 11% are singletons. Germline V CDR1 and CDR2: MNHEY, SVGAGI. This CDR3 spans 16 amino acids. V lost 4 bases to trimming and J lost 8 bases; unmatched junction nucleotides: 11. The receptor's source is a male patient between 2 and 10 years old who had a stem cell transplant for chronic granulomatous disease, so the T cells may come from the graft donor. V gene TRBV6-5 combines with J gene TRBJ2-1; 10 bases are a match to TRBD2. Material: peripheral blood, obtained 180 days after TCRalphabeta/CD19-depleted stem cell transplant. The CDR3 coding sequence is TGTGCCAGCAGTTTCCAAGCGGGGGGGCCATGGGATGAGCAGTTCTTC. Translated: CASSFQAGGPWDEQFF.